These 22 T cell receptor beta chains were all obtained from the same sample, sequenced in a study of T cells in localized non-small cell lung cancer. Data came from immunoSEQ multiplex PCR; TCRdb stores just in-frame clones and leaves some out. The table records more than 2,500 clones, 20% to 30% of them present only once. This sample comprised normal lung tissue next to the tumor, obtained before any cancer treatment. These receptors were taken from a male donor aged 60 or over with stage II lung adenocarcinoma.

The rearrangement links TRBV25-1 to TRBJ1-1, with TRBD1 matching 7 bases. Germline loops: CDR1 MGHDK, CDR2 SYGVNS. The junction had 13 bases not matched to a gene; V was cut back by 11 bases and J by 1 base. This CDR3 contains 15 residues. DNA for the CDR3: TGTGCCGGATGTCGCAAGGGGGCTGCGAACACTGAAGCTTTCTTT. Protein sequence: CAGCRKGAANTEAFF.

This chain connects TRBV19 to TRBJ2-2; 10 positions agree with TRBD1. J was trimmed by 4 bases and V by 5 bases; bases with no gene match: 10. The CDR3 spans 17 residues. Germline V gives CDR1 LNHDA, CDR2 SQIVND (reference sequence). The CDR3 protein is CASSRARDRGGTGELFF. The CDR3 DNA is TGTGCCAGTAGTCGGGCTCGGGACAGGGGTGGCACCGGGGAGCTGTTTTTT.

Judged by abundance, this clone is medium-sized. The rearrangement uses TRBV11-3 and TRBJ2-1; 7 bases are a match to TRBD1. J gave up 2 bases and V 0 bases, and 1 base lay outside the gene matches. Germline-derived CDR1 and CDR2 are SGHNT and YENEEA. The CDR3 consists of 15 residues. The DNA of the CDR3 is TGTGCCAGCAGCTTAGAACAGGGGACCTACAATGAGCAGTTCTTC. Translation: CASSLEQGTYNEQFF.

This clone was seen a few times. This rearrangement joins TRBV9 to TRBJ1-4; possibly TRBD1 for D (6 bases). This CDR3 region has 14 residues. Germline V gene lookup returns CDR1 SGDLS and CDR2 YYNGEE. V lost 4 bases, J lost 8 bases, and 15 bases lay in between. CDR3 nucleotide sequence: TGTGCCAGCAGCCCCGGACAGTTTTTGGAAAAACTGTTTTTT. The encoded protein is CASSPGQFLEKLFF.

The gene calls are TRBV6-7 and TRBJ2-5; no firm D call. TRBV6-7 is given ORF status, its function remaining uncertain. This CDR3 has 11 residues. V dropped 6 bases and J dropped 2 bases, with 4 bases sitting between them. CDR3 loop: CASRQQETQYF. The CDR3 nucleotides are TGTGCCAGCAGGCAACAAGAGACCCAGTACTTC.

The V and J genes are TRBV11-3 and TRBJ1-2; the match to TRBD1 covers 9 bases. Germline values: CDR1 SGHNT, CDR2 YENEEA. V lost 3 bases to trimming and J lost 6 bases; unmatched junction nucleotides: 5. The CDR3 length is 14 residues. The CDR3 here is CASSLTGGPDGYTF. The CDR3 DNA reads TGTGCCAGCAGCTTGACAGGGGGTCCGGATGGCTACACCTTC.

Comments on this clone: Some base is unread or ambiguous, which is why its residue reads as X. The chain joins TRBV6-8 to TRBJ2-3; tentatively, D is TRBD1 or TRBD2 (8 bases each). Trimming stripped 5 bases from V and 2 bases from J, with 17 bases between. This CDR3 spans 16 amino acids. From germline, CDR1 is MNHGY and CDR2 SAAAGT. The CDR3 DNA reads TGTGCCAGCAGTCCAGGGGGCGGGGGGKCCACAGATACGCAGTATTTT. Its translation is CASSPGGGGXTDTQYF.

J is TRBJ1-6 and V is TRBV9; 9 bases line up with TRBD1. Germline trimming cut 3 bases from V and 9 bases from J; bases unmatched to any gene: 10. This CDR3 is 16 amino acids long. Per the germline V gene, CDR1 is SGDLS and CDR2 is YYNGEE. DNA for the CDR3: TGTGCCAGCAGCGGGATCCCGACAGGGGGAAGTTCACCCCTCCACTTT. Encoded protein: CASSGIPTGGSSPLHF.

In nucleotides, the CDR3 is TGTGCCAGCAGCTTGACTAGCGGGGGCACAGATACGCAGTATTTT. It encodes CASSLTSGGTDTQYF. The gene calls are TRBV6-8 and TRBJ2-3, with 11 bases lining up with TRBD2. CDR1 is MNHGY, CDR2 SAAAGT, per germline. The V gene end was trimmed by 6 bases and the J gene end by 1 base; junction bases not matched to a gene: 3. The CDR3 runs to 15 residues.

This clone was seen a few times. The rearrangement joins TRBV19 to TRBJ1-1; 12 bases are a match to TRBD1. Germline V gives CDR1 LNHDA, CDR2 SQIVND (reference sequence). This CDR3 is 16 amino acids long. The J segment lost 3 bases and the V segment lost 4 bases, leaving 6 bases of the junction unmatched. The CDR3 region is CASSSGTGGSYTEAFF. CDR3 coding DNA: TGTGCCAGTAGTAGCGGGACAGGGGGCAGCTACACTGAAGCTTTCTTT.

V usage is TRBV29-1 and J usage is TRBJ1-1; D remains ambiguous. Looked up from germline, CDR1 is SQVTM and CDR2 is ANQGSEA. The CDR3 has 12 amino acids. V was clipped by 7 bases and J by 4 bases, with 13 bases between them. DNA for the CDR3: TGCAGCGCCAAAGAGCGGGTCACTGAAGCTTTCTTT. Translation gives CSAKERVTEAFF.

The chain combines TRBV5-1 with TRBJ2-3; weak D call: TRBD1 (6 bases). V lost 2 bases and J 2 bases, leaving 12 bases between the germline ends. Germline V gene data show CDR1 as SGHRS and CDR2 as YFSETQ. This CDR3 is 15 amino acids long. DNA for the CDR3: TGCGCCAGCAGCTTACAGGGTTGGGACACAGATACGCAGTATTTT. Protein product: CASSLQGWDTDTQYF.

This rearrangement joins TRBV19 to TRBJ2-2; D is ambiguous. CDR3 length: 13 amino acids. The V end was cut by 5 bases, the J end by 0 bases, with 4 bases between. CDR1 and CDR2 from the germline V gene are LNHDA and SQIVND (reference sequence). The CDR3 is CASSDTNTGELFF. CDR3 coding DNA: TGTGCCAGTAGTGATACGAACACCGGGGAGCTGTTTTTT.

The V call is TRBV28, the J call TRBJ2-7; D possibly corresponds to TRBD2 (5 bases). V was trimmed by 5 bases and J by 2 bases, leaving 16 bases between them. Germline V CDR1 and CDR2: MDHEN, SYDVKM. The CDR3 covers 15 residues. DNA for the CDR3: TGTGCCAGCAGTACCCCCCAGCGGAGCACCTACGAGCAGTACTTC. Protein sequence: CASSTPQRSTYEQYF.

This clone was detected a few times. V gene TRBV9 combines with J gene TRBJ1-5; possibly TRBD1 for D (6 bases). This CDR3 region has 15 residues. Trimming shortened V by 5 bases and J by 2 bases, and 14 bases separated the two germline ends. Germline V gives CDR1 SGDLS, CDR2 YYNGEE. Here the CDR3 reads CASSLRGGGNQPQHF. The CDR3, as DNA: TGTGCCAGCAGTTTAAGAGGGGGTGGCAATCAGCCCCAGCATTTT.

The CDR3 region has the DNA TGTGCCAGCTCACCTGTACTAGCGGATTACAATGAGCAGTTCTTC. Translation: CASSPVLADYNEQFF. V gene TRBV9 combines with J gene TRBJ2-1; 8 bases line up with TRBD2. Germline V gene data show CDR1 as SGDLS and CDR2 as YYNGEE. The junction had 10 bases not matched to a gene; V was cut back by 7 bases and J by 4 bases. The CDR3 has 15 residues.

The genes are TRBV5-1 and TRBJ1-3; TRBD1 matches at 7 bases. The CDR3 is 15 amino acids. Unmatched junction bases numbered 6, after V lost 6 bases and J lost 0 bases. The germline gives CDR1 SGHRS, CDR2 YFSETQ. The CDR3 reads CASTRDSYSGNTIYF. As DNA, the CDR3 is TGCGCCAGCACCCGGGACAGCTACTCTGGAAACACCATATATTTT. The variable domain in full, completed from reference TRBV5-1 and TRBJ1-3, reads KAGVTQTPRYLIKTRGQQVTLSCSPISGHRSVSWYQQTPGQGLQFLFEYFSETQRNKGNFPGRFSGRQFSNSRSEMNVSTLELGDSALYLCASTRDSYSGNTIYFGEGSWLTVV.

This clone was seen more than once but under ten times. The chain has TRBV1 and TRBJ2-5; TRBD2, the table's D call, was not compared with the DNA. TRBV1 is termed a pseudogene. This CDR3 has 16 amino acids. CDR3 in DNA: TGCGCCAGCAGCCAATCTAGGACTAAAATCCAAGAGACCCAGTACTTC. Translated, it gives CASSQSRTKIQETQYF.

Within the sample, this clone is large. V and J are TRBV14 and TRBJ2-7, with 12 bases fitting TRBD1. Germline loops: CDR1 SGHDN, CDR2 FVKESK. CDR3 length: 21 amino acids. V was pared by 0 bases and J by 3 bases, with 18 bases of the junction left unmatched. CDR3 nucleotides: TGTGCCAGCAGCCAAGACCCGGGACAGGGGGCACCTATTGGGGCTCTCTACGAGCAGTACTTC. Translated, it gives CASSQDPGQGAPIGALYEQYF.

This clone is large (0.1 to 1%) by share. V and J are TRBV30 and TRBJ2-7; 7 bases agree with TRBD1. V shed 3 bases, J shed 0 bases, and the junction held 5 bases outside the gene matches. Germline assignment: CDR1 GTSNPN and CDR2 SVGIG (reference sequence). The CDR3 consists of 14 residues. The CDR3 coding sequence is TGTGCCTGGAGAAAAGAGGGGGCCTCCTACGAGCAGTACTTC. The encoded protein is CAWRKEGASYEQYF.

This clone showed up just a few times. This chain connects TRBV27 to TRBJ2-3; TRBD2 matches at 12 bases. Germline loops: CDR1 MNHEY, CDR2 SMNVEV (reference sequence). With 5 bases clipped from V and 1 base from J, the junction kept 4 bases outside the gene matches. The CDR3 consists of 16 residues. CDR3 loop: CASSRLAGARTDTQYF. CDR3 in DNA: TGTGCCAGCAGTCGACTAGCGGGGGCGCGCACAGATACGCAGTATTTT.

The CDR3 protein is CASSSTGDHNYGYTF. CDR3 nucleotide sequence: TGCGCCAGCAGCTCCACAGGGGACCATAACTATGGCTACACCTTC. V is TRBV5-1 and J is TRBJ1-2, with TRBD1 matching over 7 bases. The CDR3 spans 15 residues. Trimming removed 3 bases from V and 1 base from J; junction bases left unmatched: 6. The germline CDR1 and CDR2 sequences are SGHRS and YFSETQ.